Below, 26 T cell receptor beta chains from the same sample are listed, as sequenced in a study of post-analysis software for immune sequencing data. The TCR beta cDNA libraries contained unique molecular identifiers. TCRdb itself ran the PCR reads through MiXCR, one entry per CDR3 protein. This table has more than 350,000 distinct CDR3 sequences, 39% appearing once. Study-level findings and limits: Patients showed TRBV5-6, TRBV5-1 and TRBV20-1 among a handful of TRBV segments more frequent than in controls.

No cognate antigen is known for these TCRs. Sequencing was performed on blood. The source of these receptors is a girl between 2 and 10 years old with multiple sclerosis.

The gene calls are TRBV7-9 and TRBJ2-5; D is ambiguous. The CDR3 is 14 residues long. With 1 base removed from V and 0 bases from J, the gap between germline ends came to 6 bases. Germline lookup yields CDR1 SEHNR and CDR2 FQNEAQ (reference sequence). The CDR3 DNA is TGTGCCAGCAGCTTAGTGGTGTACCAAGAGACCCAGTACTTC. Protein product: CASSLVVYQETQYF.

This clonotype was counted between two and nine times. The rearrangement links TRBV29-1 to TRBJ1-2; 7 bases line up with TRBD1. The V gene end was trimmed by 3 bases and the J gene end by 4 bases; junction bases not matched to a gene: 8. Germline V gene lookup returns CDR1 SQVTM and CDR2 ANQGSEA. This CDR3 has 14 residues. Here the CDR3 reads CSVDDRASTYGYTF. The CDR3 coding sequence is TGCAGCGTTGATGACAGGGCTAGTACCTATGGCTACACCTTC.

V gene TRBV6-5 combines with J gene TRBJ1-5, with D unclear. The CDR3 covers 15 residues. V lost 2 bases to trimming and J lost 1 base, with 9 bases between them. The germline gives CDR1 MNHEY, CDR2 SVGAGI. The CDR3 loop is CASSYKQGSNQPQHF. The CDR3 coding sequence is TGTGCCAGCAGTTACAAGCAAGGAAGCAATCAGCCCCAGCATTTT.

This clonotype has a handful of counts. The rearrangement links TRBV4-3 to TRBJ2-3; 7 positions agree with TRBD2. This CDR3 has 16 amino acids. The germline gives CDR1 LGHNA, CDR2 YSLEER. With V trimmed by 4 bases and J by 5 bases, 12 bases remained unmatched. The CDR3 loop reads CASSRQESVAGDTQYF. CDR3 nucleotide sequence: TGCGCCAGCAGCCGGCAAGAGTCGGTAGCGGGAGATACGCAGTATTTT.

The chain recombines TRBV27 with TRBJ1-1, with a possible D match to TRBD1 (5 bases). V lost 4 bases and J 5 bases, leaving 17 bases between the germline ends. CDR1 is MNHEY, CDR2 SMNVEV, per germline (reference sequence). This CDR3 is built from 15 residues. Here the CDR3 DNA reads TGTGCCAGCAGTTCAGGGATCCAGGGATATACTGAAGCTTTCTTT. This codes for CASSSGIQGYTEAFF.

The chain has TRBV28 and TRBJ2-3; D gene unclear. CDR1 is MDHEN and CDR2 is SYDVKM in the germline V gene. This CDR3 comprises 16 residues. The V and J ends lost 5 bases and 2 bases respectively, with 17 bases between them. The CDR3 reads CASSPSLRTATDTQYF. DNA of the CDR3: TGTGCCAGCAGTCCCTCCCTCCGTACTGCCACAGATACGCAGTATTTT.

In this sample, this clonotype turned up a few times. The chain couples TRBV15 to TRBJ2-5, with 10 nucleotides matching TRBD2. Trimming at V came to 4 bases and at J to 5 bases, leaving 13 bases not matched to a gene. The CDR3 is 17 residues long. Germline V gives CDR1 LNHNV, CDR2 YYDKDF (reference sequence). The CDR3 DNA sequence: TGTGCCACCAGCACAGTTAGGACTAGCGGAATAAGGGAGACCCAGTACTTC. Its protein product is CATSTVRTSGIRETQYF.

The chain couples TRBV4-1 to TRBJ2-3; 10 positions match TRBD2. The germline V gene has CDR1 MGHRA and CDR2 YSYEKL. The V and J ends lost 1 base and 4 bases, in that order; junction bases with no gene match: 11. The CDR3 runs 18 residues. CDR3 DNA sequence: TGCGCCAGCAGCCAAGTAAAGCTAGCGGGGGATTTTGCAGATACGCAGTATTTT. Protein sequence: CASSQVKLAGDFADTQYF.

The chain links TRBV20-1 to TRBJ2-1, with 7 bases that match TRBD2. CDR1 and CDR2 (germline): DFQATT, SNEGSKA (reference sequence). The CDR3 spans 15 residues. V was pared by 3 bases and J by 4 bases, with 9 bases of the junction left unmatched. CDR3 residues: CSASVAGVGYNEQFF. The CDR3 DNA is TGCAGTGCTAGTGTGGCGGGAGTAGGGTACAATGAGCAGTTCTTC.

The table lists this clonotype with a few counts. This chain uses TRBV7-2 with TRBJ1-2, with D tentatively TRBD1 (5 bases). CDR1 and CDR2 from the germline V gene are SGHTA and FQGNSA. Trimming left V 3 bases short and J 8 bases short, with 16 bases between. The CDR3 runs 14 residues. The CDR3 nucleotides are TGTGCCAGCAGCTTTCGCGCAGGGTTTGGAGGCTACACCTTC. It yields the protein CASSFRAGFGGYTF. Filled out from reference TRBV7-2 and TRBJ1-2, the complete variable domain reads GAGVSQSPSNKVTEKGKDVELRCDPISGHTALYWYRQSLGQGLEFLIYFQGNSAPDKSGLPSDRFSAERTGGSVSTLTIQRTQQEDSAVYLCASSFRAGFGGYTFGSGTRLTVV.

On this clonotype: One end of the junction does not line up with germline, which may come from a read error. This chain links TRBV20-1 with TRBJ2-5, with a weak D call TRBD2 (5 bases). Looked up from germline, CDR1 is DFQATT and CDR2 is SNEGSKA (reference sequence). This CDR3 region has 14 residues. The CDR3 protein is CSARIAPQRETQYF. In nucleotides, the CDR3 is TGCAGCGCTAGGATAGCGCCCCAAAGAGAGACCCAGTACTTC.

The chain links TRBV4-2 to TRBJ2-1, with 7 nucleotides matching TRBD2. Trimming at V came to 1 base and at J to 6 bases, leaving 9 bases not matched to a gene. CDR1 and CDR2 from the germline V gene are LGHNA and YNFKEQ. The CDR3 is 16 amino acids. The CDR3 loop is CASSQGVGAGVNEQFF. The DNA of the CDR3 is TGTGCCAGCAGCCAAGGGGTTGGGGCGGGAGTCAATGAGCAGTTCTTC.

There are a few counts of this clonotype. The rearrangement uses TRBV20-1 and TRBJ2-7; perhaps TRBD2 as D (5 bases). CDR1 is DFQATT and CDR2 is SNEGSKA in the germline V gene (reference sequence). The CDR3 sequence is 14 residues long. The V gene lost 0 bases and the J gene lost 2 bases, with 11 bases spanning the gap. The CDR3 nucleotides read TGCAGTGCTAGAGACCTTAAACTAGCCTACGAGCAGTACTTC. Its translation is CSARDLKLAYEQYF.

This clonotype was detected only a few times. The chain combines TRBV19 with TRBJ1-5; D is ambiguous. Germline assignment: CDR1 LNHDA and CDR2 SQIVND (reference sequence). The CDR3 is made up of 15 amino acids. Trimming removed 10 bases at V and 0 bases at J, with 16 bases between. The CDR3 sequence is CATRVVNHSNQPQHF. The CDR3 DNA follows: TGTGCCACCCGCGTGGTCAACCATAGCAATCAGCCCCAGCATTTT.

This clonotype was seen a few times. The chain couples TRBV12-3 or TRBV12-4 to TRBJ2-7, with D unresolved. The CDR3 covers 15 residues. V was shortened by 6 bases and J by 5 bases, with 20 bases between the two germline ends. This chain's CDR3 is CASSAKDLGSNEQYF. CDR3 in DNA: TGTGCCAGCAGCGCAAAAGATCTAGGTTCCAACGAGCAGTACTTC.

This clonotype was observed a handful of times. CDR3 nucleotides: TGCGCCAGCAGCATACAGGGCGTGGACACTGAAGCTTTCTTT. This encodes CASSIQGVDTEAFF. The chain employs TRBV4-1 and TRBJ1-1; D may be TRBD1 (6 bases). The germline V gene has CDR1 MGHRA and CDR2 YSYEKL. V gave up 5 bases and J gave up 3 bases, with 13 bases separating them. CDR3 size: 14 residues.

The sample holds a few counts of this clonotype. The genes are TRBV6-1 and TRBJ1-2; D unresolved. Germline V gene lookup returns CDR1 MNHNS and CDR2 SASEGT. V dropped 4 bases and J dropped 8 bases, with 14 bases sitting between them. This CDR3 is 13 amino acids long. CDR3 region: CASSVVGLGGYTF. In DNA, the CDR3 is TGTGCCAGCAGTGTCGTAGGATTAGGCGGCTACACCTTC.

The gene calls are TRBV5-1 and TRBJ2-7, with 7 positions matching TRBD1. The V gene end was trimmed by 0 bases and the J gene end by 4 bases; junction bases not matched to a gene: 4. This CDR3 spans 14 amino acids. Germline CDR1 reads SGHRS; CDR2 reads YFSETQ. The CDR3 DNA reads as TGCGCCAGCAGCTTGGTACCAGGGGGATACGAGCAGTACTTC. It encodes CASSLVPGGYEQYF.

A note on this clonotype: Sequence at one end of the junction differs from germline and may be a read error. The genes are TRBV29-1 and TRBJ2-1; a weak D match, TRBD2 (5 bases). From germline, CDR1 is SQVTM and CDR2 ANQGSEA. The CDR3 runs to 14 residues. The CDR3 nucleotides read TGCAGCGCTGAAGAGGGCATATGGCTTTATGAGCAGTTCTTC. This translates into CSAEEGIWLYEQFF.

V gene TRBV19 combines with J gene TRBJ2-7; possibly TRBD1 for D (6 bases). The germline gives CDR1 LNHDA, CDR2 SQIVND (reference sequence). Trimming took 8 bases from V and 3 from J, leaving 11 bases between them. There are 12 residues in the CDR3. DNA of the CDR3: TGTGCCAGTGCTCACAGGGACTACGAGCAGTACTTC. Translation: CASAHRDYEQYF.

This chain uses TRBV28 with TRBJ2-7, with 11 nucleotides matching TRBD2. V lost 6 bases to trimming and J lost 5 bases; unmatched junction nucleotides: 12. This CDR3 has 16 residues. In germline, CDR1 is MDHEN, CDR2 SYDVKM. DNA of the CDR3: TGTGCCAGCAGGGGTCAGGGAGCTAGCGGGAGGAACGAGCAGTACTTC. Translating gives CASRGQGASGRNEQYF.

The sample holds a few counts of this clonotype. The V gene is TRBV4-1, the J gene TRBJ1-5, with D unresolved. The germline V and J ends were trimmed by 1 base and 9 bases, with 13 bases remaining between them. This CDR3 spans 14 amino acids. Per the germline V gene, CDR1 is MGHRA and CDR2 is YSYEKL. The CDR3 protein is CASSQGPYQWPQHF. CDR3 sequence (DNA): TGCGCCAGCAGCCAAGGGCCATACCAATGGCCCCAGCATTTT.

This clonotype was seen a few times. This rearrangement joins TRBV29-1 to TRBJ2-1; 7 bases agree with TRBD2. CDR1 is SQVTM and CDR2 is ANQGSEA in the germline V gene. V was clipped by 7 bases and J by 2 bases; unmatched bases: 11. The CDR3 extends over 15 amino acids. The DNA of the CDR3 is TGCAGCGGGGGGATGAGCGGGATGACCTACAATGAGCAGTTCTTC. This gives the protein CSGGMSGMTYNEQFF.

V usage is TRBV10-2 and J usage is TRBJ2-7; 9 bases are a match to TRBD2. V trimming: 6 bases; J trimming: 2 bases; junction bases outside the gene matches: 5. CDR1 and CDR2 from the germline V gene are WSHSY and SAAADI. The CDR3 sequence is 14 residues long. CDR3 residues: CASRGLAPPYEQYF. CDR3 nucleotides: TGCGCCAGCAGAGGACTAGCGCCGCCCTACGAGCAGTACTTC.

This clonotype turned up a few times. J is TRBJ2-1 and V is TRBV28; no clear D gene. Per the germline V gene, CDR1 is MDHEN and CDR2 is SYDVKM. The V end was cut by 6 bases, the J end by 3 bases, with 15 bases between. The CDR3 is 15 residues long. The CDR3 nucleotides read TGTGCCAGCAGGGCCCTACGACCCGACTACAATGAGCAGTTCTTC. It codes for CASRALRPDYNEQFF.

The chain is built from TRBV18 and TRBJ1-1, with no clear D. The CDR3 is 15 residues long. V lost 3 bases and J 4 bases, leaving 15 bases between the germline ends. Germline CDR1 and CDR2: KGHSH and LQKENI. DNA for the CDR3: TGTGCCAGCTCACCCGGGTTCCATGTCGCCACTGAAGCTTTCTTT. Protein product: CASSPGFHVATEAFF.